The 6 T cell receptor beta chains listed next were all sequenced from one sample in a study of T cell changes during pregnancy in multiple sclerosis. Clones were read by immunoSEQ multiplex PCR, and TCRdb kept only the in-frame ones, dropping some. This sample has roughly 100,000 clones, with about 90% found just once. The input for sequencing was peripheral blood, taken after pregnancy. Source of these receptors: a female donor with multiple sclerosis, enrolled in a pregnancy study.

The gene calls are TRBV7-9 and TRBJ2-5, with 7 bases identical to TRBD1. Trimming removed 8 bases from V and 5 bases from J; junction bases left unmatched: 8. The length of the CDR3 is 13 residues. Germline V CDR1 and CDR2: SEHNR, FQNEAQ (reference sequence). The CDR3, as DNA: TGTGCCAGCTCCAGGGGGTTAGGGGAGACCCAGTACTTC. It translates to CASSRGLGETQYF.

The chain joins TRBV11-2 to TRBJ2-7; 10 bases fit TRBD2. V trimming: 6 bases; J trimming: 6 bases; junction bases outside the gene matches: 11. CDR3 length: 15 amino acids. CDR1 and CDR2 from the germline V gene are SGHAT and FQNNGV. CDR3 sequence reads: CASSLIAGGLGEQYF. CDR3 nucleotides: TGTGCCAGCAGTTTAATAGCGGGAGGTCTGGGCGAGCAGTACTTC.

The rearrangement links TRBV7-9 to TRBJ2-3, with 8 positions matching TRBD1. V dropped 4 bases and J dropped 2; count of bases not matched to a gene: 5. This CDR3 comprises 15 residues. The germline gives CDR1 SEHNR, CDR2 FQNEAQ (reference sequence). The CDR3 coding sequence is TGTGCCAGCAGCTCAGGACAGGGAATCACAGATACGCAGTATTTT. Translating it yields CASSSGQGITDTQYF.

Regarding this clone: Relative to the germline gene, one junction end is altered; a read error may explain this. CDR3 residues: CASTVGGRRGDEQFF. CDR3 DNA: TGTGCCAGCACCGTAGGCGGGCGGCGGGGCGATGAGCAGTTCTTC. The chain has TRBV9 and TRBJ2-1, with TRBD2 as a possible D gene (6 bases). The germline V gene encodes CDR1 SGDLS and CDR2 YYNGEE. This CDR3 is 15 amino acids long.

The chain uses TRBV29-1 and TRBJ2-1, with TRBD2 matching 11 bases. V lost 0 bases to trimming and J lost 7 bases; unmatched junction nucleotides: 5. This CDR3 is built from 15 residues. CDR1 is SQVTM, CDR2 ANQGSEA, per germline. This CDR3 reads CSVEDPSGGLNEQFF. The CDR3 DNA follows: TGCAGCGTTGAAGACCCTAGCGGGGGGCTGAATGAGCAGTTCTTC.

This sequence joins TRBV27 and TRBJ2-4, with 9 bases fitting TRBD1. This CDR3 region has 13 residues. Looked up from germline, CDR1 is MNHEY and CDR2 is SMNVEV (reference sequence). Losses at the gene ends were 9 bases for V and 8 bases for J; bases not matched to a gene: 8. In DNA, the CDR3 is TGTGCCAGTACAGGGGGCGCGGGGGACATTCAGTACTTC. Translated: CASTGGAGDIQYF.